A single sample gave rise to the 4 T cell receptor beta chains below, sequenced in a study of blood T cell repertoires in COVID-19. Sequencing was performed with immunoSEQ multiplex PCR; in TCRdb, only in-frame clones are kept and a portion is missing. The profile shows about 250,000 clones, 86% of them singletons. Sequenced: peripheral blood. Every receptor here comes from a woman aged 60-75 years who had recovered from COVID-19.

This sequence joins TRBV27 and TRBJ2-1, with D possibly matching TRBD2 (6 bases). This CDR3 has 14 residues. Germline values: CDR1 MNHEY, CDR2 SMNVEV (reference sequence). The V and J ends lost 6 bases and 2 bases respectively, with 11 bases between them. CDR3 loop: CASREGRPYNEQFF. The CDR3 nucleotides are TGTGCCAGCAGAGAGGGGAGGCCCTACAATGAGCAGTTCTTC.

V and J are TRBV24-1 and TRBJ1-1; D remains ambiguous. The germline gives CDR1 KGHDR, CDR2 SFDVKD. Trimming pared 5 bases from V and 6 bases from J, leaving 9 bases between. This CDR3 comprises 12 residues. The DNA of the CDR3 is TGTGCCACCAGTGGTGATAGCCCTGAAGCTTTCTTT. This codes for CATSGDSPEAFF.

The rearrangement joins TRBV28 to TRBJ2-7; TRBD2 matches at 9 bases. CDR3 size: 14 residues. Germline assignment: CDR1 MDHEN and CDR2 SYDVKM. Unmatched junction bases numbered 7, after V lost 7 bases and J lost 3 bases. In DNA, the CDR3 is TGTGCCAGCACCCTTAGCGGGAGCAGCTACGAGCAGTACTTC. Encoded protein: CASTLSGSSYEQYF.

This chain joins TRBV4-3 and TRBJ1-2; no clear D gene. The length of the CDR3 is 13 residues. Germline assignment: CDR1 LGHNA and CDR2 YSLEER. V lost 1 base and J 2 bases, leaving 5 bases between the germline ends. The CDR3 sequence: CASSQVENYGYTF. Here the CDR3 DNA reads TGCGCCAGCAGCCAAGTGGAGAACTATGGCTACACCTTC.